The T cell receptor (beta chain) described here comes from a study of cytomegalovirus exposure and HLA in healthy donors. PCR was performed using 60 Vbeta and 13 Jbeta primers. This table comes from immunoSEQ multiplex PCR, and its TCRdb copy is limited to in-frame clones, with some not included. The sample has about 100,000 clones, 76% seen once; the top ten hold 4.1%. Input material: PBMCs. This TCR came from a man between 40 and 49 years old in good health and CMV-seronegative.

CDR3 residues: CASTLQGYGYTF. The CDR3 DNA is TGTGCCAGCACTCTACAGGGATATGGCTACACCTTC. The rearrangement joins TRBV28 to TRBJ1-2, with D possibly TRBD1 on 6 matching bases. Germline loops: CDR1 MDHEN, CDR2 SYDVKM. The CDR3 is 12 amino acids. Trimming took 7 bases from V and 5 from J, leaving 11 bases between them.